These 24 T cell receptor beta chains originate from one sample sequenced in a study of identifying expanded T cells in peripheral blood. The protocol was immunoSEQ multiplex PCR, while the TCRdb copy is restricted to in-frame clones and leaves out a portion. The repertoire holds over 75,000 clones, with roughly 88% as singletons. Sequencing was performed on blood. These receptors all come from a person aged 18 to 75 in good health.

The rearrangement joins TRBV5-4 to TRBJ2-7; D may be TRBD2 (6 bases). The CDR3 has 20 residues. The V end lost 4 bases, the J end lost 2 bases, and 31 bases lay between the germline ends. Germline V gene sequence: CDR1 SGHNT, CDR2 YYREEE (reference sequence). The CDR3 loop is CASSPDLRSGRTRRAYEQYF. CDR3 DNA: TGTGCCAGCAGCCCTGATTTGAGGAGCGGGCGGACGAGGAGGGCCTACGAGCAGTACTTC.

The chain uses TRBV11-2 and TRBJ2-7; D unresolved. The ends were cut back, 1 base at V and 5 bases at J, with 3 bases in the middle. The CDR3 covers 11 residues. Germline assignment: CDR1 SGHAT and CDR2 FQNNGV. The CDR3 loop reads CASSLGDEQYF. DNA for the CDR3: TGTGCCAGCAGCTTAGGAGACGAGCAGTACTTC. The full variable domain, with the rest looked up from reference TRBV11-2 and TRBJ2-7, is EAGVAQSPRYKIIEKRQSVAFWCNPISGHATLYWYQQILGQGPKLLIQFQNNGVVDDSQLPKDRFSAERLKGVDSTLKIQPAKLEDSAVYLCASSLGDEQYFGPGTRLTVT.

The J gene is TRBJ1-5, the V gene TRBV7-2; unclear D gene. The CDR3 runs 14 residues. In germline, CDR1 is SGHTA, CDR2 FQGNSA. The V end lost 1 base, the J end lost 0 bases, and 4 bases lay between the germline ends. CDR3 sequence (DNA): TGTGCCAGCAGCTTAGACGTTAGCAATCAGCCCCAGCATTTT. Translating gives CASSLDVSNQPQHF.

The rearrangement uses TRBV6-5 and TRBJ2-2, with a possible D match to TRBD1 (5 bases). Trimming cost V 6 bases and J 6 bases, with 11 bases left between them. Germline loops: CDR1 MNHEY, CDR2 SVGAGI. The CDR3 sequence is 13 residues long. The CDR3 coding sequence is TGTGCCAGCAGGTCAGGGTTTCCCGGGGAGCTGTTTTTT. Amino acids: CASRSGFPGELFF.

The rearrangement uses TRBV19 and TRBJ2-1; TRBD2 matches at 8 bases. V was pared by 6 bases and J by 4 bases, with 5 bases of the junction left unmatched. From germline, CDR1 is LNHDA and CDR2 SQIVND (reference sequence). The CDR3 totals 14 residues. Here the CDR3 DNA reads TGTGCCAGTAGGAGCGGGAGAGTGTACAATGAGCAGTTCTTC. As protein: CASRSGRVYNEQFF.

V and J are TRBV28 and TRBJ1-4; D perhaps matches TRBD1 (6 bases). The germline V and J ends were trimmed by 4 bases and 4 bases, with 7 bases remaining between them. The CDR3 loop spans 13 amino acids. Germline V gene data show CDR1 as MDHEN and CDR2 as SYDVKM. CDR3 nucleotides: TGTGCCAGCAGTTGGACAGATAATGAAAAACTGTTTTTT. Its protein is CASSWTDNEKLFF.

The chain has TRBV6-1 and TRBJ2-7, with D tentatively TRBD1 or TRBD2 (5 bases each). The CDR3 loop spans 14 amino acids. The germline V gene encodes CDR1 MNHNS and CDR2 SASEGT. Trimming pared 7 bases from V and 0 bases from J, leaving 13 bases between. Here the CDR3 DNA reads TGTGCCAGCACTAGAGGGGAGAGCTCCTACGAGCAGTACTTC. It translates to CASTRGESSYEQYF.

The rearrangement links TRBV7-8 to TRBJ1-4, with D maybe TRBD1 (6 bases). The CDR3 sequence is 17 residues long. The germline gives CDR1 SGHVS, CDR2 FQNEAQ. Trimming removed 5 bases from V and 3 bases from J, with 19 bases in between. DNA for the CDR3: TGTGCCAGCAGCACCGACCCCCCAGGGGCAGCTAATGAAAAACTGTTTTTT. It encodes CASSTDPPGAANEKLFF.

CDR3 DNA sequence: TGTGCCAGCAGTTTTCCCGCCGGGGGCGGCTACGAGCAGTACTTC. Translation gives CASSFPAGGGYEQYF. The gene calls are TRBV28 and TRBJ2-7; perhaps D is TRBD1 or TRBD2 (6 bases each). V was trimmed by 3 bases and J by 3 bases, leaving 15 bases between them. From germline, CDR1 is MDHEN and CDR2 SYDVKM. The CDR3 has 15 residues.

The rearrangement links TRBV27 to TRBJ2-7; D remains unclear. This CDR3 spans 13 amino acids. V lost 0 bases, J lost 6 bases, and 9 bases lay in between. The V gene's germline CDR1 is MNHEY and CDR2 SMNVEV (reference sequence). The CDR3 DNA reads as TGTGCCAGCAGTTTATCGACAAGGCTCGAGCAGTACTTC. This sequence encodes CASSLSTRLEQYF.

The rearrangement uses TRBV10-1 and TRBJ2-7; 14 bases are a match to TRBD2. Unmatched junction bases numbered 1, after V lost 2 bases and J lost 1 base. Germline loops: CDR1 WNHNN, CDR2 SYGVQD (reference sequence). This CDR3 has 16 residues. This chain's CDR3 is CASSEGLAGGSYEQYF. As DNA, the CDR3 is TGCGCCAGCAGTGAGGGACTAGCGGGAGGTTCCTACGAGCAGTACTTC.

The chain employs TRBV5-1 and TRBJ2-2; D remains unclear. The V and J ends lost 5 bases and 0 bases respectively, with 11 bases between them. The CDR3 is 15 amino acids. CDR1 and CDR2 from the germline V gene are SGHRS and YFSETQ. Here the CDR3 reads CASRLYISNTGELFF. CDR3 DNA: TGCGCCAGCAGATTGTACATCTCGAACACCGGGGAGCTGTTTTTT.

This chain connects TRBV7-8 to TRBJ1-5; 10 nucleotides line up with TRBD1. V dropped 5 bases and J dropped 8; count of bases not matched to a gene: 6. Germline lookup yields CDR1 SGHVS and CDR2 FQNEAQ. This CDR3 contains 14 residues. CDR3 in amino acids: CASSPLTGGKPQHF. The CDR3 DNA is TGTGCCAGCAGCCCGCTGACAGGGGGCAAGCCCCAGCATTTT.

The V and J genes are TRBV9 and TRBJ2-3; a weak D match, TRBD1 (6 bases). V was shortened by 4 bases and J by 10 bases, with 22 bases between the two germline ends. Germline V gene sequence: CDR1 SGDLS, CDR2 YYNGEE. This CDR3 is 15 amino acids long. CDR3 residues: CASSPHLEFRGAQYF. CDR3 in DNA: TGTGCCAGCAGCCCTCACCTGGAATTCAGGGGTGCGCAGTATTTT.

This chain connects TRBV7-9 to TRBJ2-3; D possibly uses TRBD1 or TRBD2 (6 bases each). The CDR3 has 16 residues. From germline, CDR1 is SEHNR and CDR2 FQNEAQ (reference sequence). The V and J ends lost 2 bases and 4 bases respectively, with 16 bases between them. CDR3 sequence: CASSLNVGGQPDTQYF. CDR3 nucleotide sequence: TGTGCCAGCAGCTTAAATGTGGGGGGCCAGCCAGATACGCAGTATTTT. The entire variable domain, with the rest obtained from reference TRBV7-9 and TRBJ2-3, is as follows: DTGVSQNPRHKITKRGQNVTFRCDPISEHNRLYWYRQTLGQGPEFLTYFQNEAQLEKSRLLSDRFSAERPKGSFSTLEIQRTEQGDSAMYLCASSLNVGGQPDTQYFGPGTRLTVL.

The chain couples TRBV30 to TRBJ2-3; TRBD2 aligns across 12 bases. Germline CDR1 is GTSNPN and CDR2 is SVGIG (reference sequence). V gave up 2 bases and J gave up 2 bases; unmatched junction bases: 20. The CDR3 spans 21 residues. The DNA for the CDR3 is TGTGCCTGGAGTCGGGACGGACTAGCGGGGTCTATGCTAGGAATCACAGATACGCAGTATTTT. This codes for CAWSRDGLAGSMLGITDTQYF.

V and J are TRBV15 and TRBJ2-5; maybe TRBD2 (6 bases). Trimming removed 6 bases from V and 6 bases from J, with 14 bases in between. Germline V lookup: CDR1 LNHNV, CDR2 YYDKDF (reference sequence). This CDR3 has 13 amino acids. CDR3 loop: CATRSGSLKTQYF. The CDR3 region has the DNA TGTGCCACCAGAAGCGGGTCACTTAAGACCCAGTACTTC.

The chain employs TRBV6-1 and TRBJ1-4; the match to TRBD1 covers 9 bases. V lost 6 bases and J lost 4; bases outside the gene matches: 6. There are 15 residues in the CDR3. Germline loops: CDR1 MNHNS, CDR2 SASEGT. The CDR3 is CASSPRQGDNEKLFF. The CDR3 nucleotides are TGTGCCAGCAGCCCACGACAGGGGGATAATGAAAAACTGTTTTTT.

A single count supports this clone. This sample includes further DNA sequences coding for the same CDR3. V and J are TRBV6-4 and TRBJ2-3, with 7 nucleotides matching TRBD2. Germline V lookup: CDR1 MRHNA, CDR2 SNTAGT. This CDR3 is built from 15 residues. V trimming: 2 bases; J trimming: 0 bases; junction bases outside the gene matches: 2. CDR3 residues: CASSDGGGSTDTQYF. The CDR3 nucleotides are TGTGCCAGCAGTGACGGGGGGGGTAGCACAGATACGCAGTATTTT.

The sample holds one count of this clone. The V gene is TRBV30, the J gene TRBJ1-1; 10 bases map to TRBD1. The CDR3 is 15 residues long. The J segment lost 7 bases and the V segment lost 3 bases, leaving 11 bases of the junction unmatched. Germline V gene data show CDR1 as GTSNPN and CDR2 as SVGIG (reference sequence). Written as DNA, the CDR3 is TGTGCCTGGAGCCAAACTGTCGACAGGGGGCGTGAAGCTTTCTTT. Translation: CAWSQTVDRGREAFF.

This clone was counted once. V is TRBV4-2 and J is TRBJ2-1, with 12 bases matching TRBD2. V lost 0 bases and J lost 10; bases outside the gene matches: 10. Germline lookup yields CDR1 LGHNA and CDR2 YNFKEQ. The CDR3 extends over 17 amino acids. The CDR3 coding sequence is TGTGCCAGCAGCCAAGACGGTAGACTAGCGGGAGTAGGCGAGCAGTTCTTC. This gives the protein CASSQDGRLAGVGEQFF.

J is TRBJ2-7 and V is TRBV5-4; a possible D gene is TRBD2 (6 bases). CDR3 size: 14 residues. Germline assignment: CDR1 SGHNT and CDR2 YYREEE (reference sequence). Trimming took 4 bases from V and 3 from J, leaving 14 bases between them. The CDR3 sequence: CASSVRDWNYEQYF. The CDR3 DNA follows: TGTGCCAGCAGCGTCCGGGACTGGAACTACGAGCAGTACTTC.

The chain has TRBV28 and TRBJ2-7; D is unresolved. The germline V gene encodes CDR1 MDHEN and CDR2 SYDVKM. This CDR3 contains 16 residues. Trimming removed 6 bases at V and 4 bases at J, with 22 bases between. CDR3 sequence reads: CASSLPTRPLVYEQYF. The CDR3 bases are TGTGCCAGCAGCCTCCCCACGAGACCATTAGTGTACGAGCAGTACTTC.

The chain recombines TRBV27 with TRBJ1-5, with 10 bases fitting TRBD1. The CDR3 totals 15 residues. V was clipped by 4 bases and J by 1 base; unmatched bases: 1. Germline V CDR1 and CDR2: MNHEY, SMNVEV (reference sequence). Written as DNA, the CDR3 is TGTGCCAGCAGTTCGGACAGGGGGAGCAATCAGCCCCAGCATTTT. The encoded protein is CASSSDRGSNQPQHF.